Listed below are T cell receptor beta chains from one sample, sequenced in a study of OX40 agonist ivuxolimab in advanced cancers. Repertoires were generated with immunoSEQ multiplex PCR, while TCRdb's copy carries only in-frame clones and drops some. The data hold about 55,000 clones, with nearly 90% observed a single time. Sequencing used CD4+ or CD8+ T cells sorted from blood, obtained in a trial of the OX40 agonist ivuxolimab. All receptors derive from an adult with an advanced solid tumor such as melanoma, head and neck, liver or kidney cancer. The CDR3 runs from the conserved cysteine through the conserved F or W. D genes are given only for firm matches. A row's size may be missing; if present it is once, few, many or a size class.

J	D	V	size	CDR3	DNA
TRBJ1-3	-	TRBV11-2	-	CASSLVPNGNTIYF	TGTGCCAGCAGCTTAGTGCCGAATGGAAACACCATATATTTT
TRBJ2-3	-	TRBV19	once	CASSIRAYTDTQYF	TGTGCCAGTAGTATCAGGGCTTACACAGATACGCAGTATTTT
TRBJ1-3	TRBD1	TRBV27	-	CASSLVGTGGLGRGNTIYF	TGTGCCAGCAGTTTGGTTGGAACAGGGGGCCTTGGGAGAGGAAACACCATATATTTT
TRBJ2-7	TRBD2	TRBV18	-	CASSEREGPYEQYF	TGTGCCAGCTCAGAGCGGGAGGGCCCCTACGAGCAGTACTTC
TRBJ1-2	-	TRBV5-8	-	CASSLVGQGGYGYTF	TGTGCCAGCAGCTTGGTCGGGCAGGGAGGCTATGGCTACACCTTC
TRBJ1-1	TRBD1	TRBV2	few	CASTWGGQGYPEAFF	TGTGCCAGCACCTGGGGGGGACAGGGTTATCCTGAAGCTTTCTTT
TRBJ2-5	-	TRBV9	-	CASSEGQLETQYF	TGTGCCAGCAGCGAAGGACAGTTGGAGACCCAGTACTTC
TRBJ2-2	-	TRBV7-9	once	CASSETYVGTGELFF	TGTGCCAGCAGTGAAACCTATGTTGGGACCGGGGAGCTGTTTTTT
TRBJ2-3	TRBD1	TRBV19	-	CASSRGTAISTDTQYF	TGTGCCAGTAGTAGAGGGACAGCGATTTCCACAGATACGCAGTATTTT
TRBJ1-2	-	TRBV2	-	CASSDRAYSYGYTF	TGTGCCAGCAGTGACAGGGCGTATAGCTATGGCTACACCTTC
TRBJ2-7	-	TRBV28	-	CASSLSSSYEQYF	TGTGCCAGCAGCCTCAGTAGTTCCTACGAGCAGTACTTC
TRBJ1-2	-	TRBV30	-	CAWNKDRLYGYTF	TGTGCCTGGAACAAGGACAGACTCTATGGCTACACCTTC
TRBJ2-5	-	TRBV6-5	-	CASSGPLGETQYF	TGTGCCAGCAGTGGGCCGCTCGGAGAGACCCAGTACTTC
TRBJ2-7	TRBD1	TRBV6-1	-	CASWEGGNRYEQYF	TGTGCCAGTTGGGAAGGGGGCAATAGGTACGAGCAGTACTTC
TRBJ2-2	TRBD2	TRBV6-1	-	CAGGVRNTGELFF	TGTGCCGGGGGGGTTCGAAACACCGGGGAGCTGTTTTTT
TRBJ2-1	-	TRBV5-4	-	CASSLEGDNEQFF	TGTGCCAGCAGCTTGGAGGGGGACAATGAGCAGTTCTTC
TRBJ2-2	TRBD1	TRBV6-4	-	CASRGQGGTGELFF	TGTGCCAGCAGAGGACAGGGGGGAACCGGGGAGCTGTTTTTT
TRBJ2-7	TRBD1	TRBV5-4	-	CASSLPGTGGYEQYF	TGTGCCAGCAGCTTGCCCGGGACAGGGGGCTACGAGCAGTACTTC
TRBJ1-2	-	TRBV5-1	few	CASSPGRGYTF	TGCGCCAGCAGCCCGGGTCGAGGCTACACCTTC
TRBJ2-5	-	TRBV29-1	-	CSVNDRTQYF	TGCAGCGTTAATGACCGGACCCAGTACTTC
TRBJ2-3	TRBD2	TRBV5-1	-	CASSLDLAGRSTDTQYF	TGCGCCAGCAGCTTGGATTTAGCGGGGAGATCGACAGATACGCAGTATTTT
TRBJ2-6	-	TRBV19	-	CASEGGNGANVLTF	TGTGCCAGTGAGGGGGGGAACGGGGCCAACGTCCTGACTTTC
TRBJ2-7	-	TRBV2	-	CASRDNRGRDEQYF	TGTGCCAGCAGAGACAACCGGGGGCGCGACGAGCAGTACTTC
TRBJ1-5	-	TRBV28	-	CASSLLRLDIPSPQHF	TGTGCCAGCAGTTTACTCAGACTGGACATTCCCAGCCCCCAGCATTTT
TRBJ2-7	TRBD1	TRBV2	-	CASTRDSEQYF	TGTGCCAGCACTCGGGACAGCGAGCAGTACTTC
TRBJ2-2	TRBD1	TRBV5-4	-	CASSPRQGDTGELFF	TGTGCCAGCAGCCCCAGACAGGGGGACACCGGGGAGCTGTTTTTT
TRBJ2-1	TRBD2	TRBV9	-	CASSVDISGRGNEQFF	TGTGCCAGCAGCGTAGATATTAGCGGGAGAGGAAATGAGCAGTTCTTC
TRBJ2-5	-	TRBV21-1	-	CASSKRERVERETQYF	TGTGCCAGCAGCAAAAGGGAGAGGGTAGAACGAGAAACCCAGTACTTC
TRBJ1-3	TRBD1	TRBV28	-	CASSSIGEGAGAGNTIYF	TGTGCCAGCAGCTCTATTGGTGAGGGGGCTGGTGCTGGAAACACCATATATTTT
TRBJ1-5	-	TRBV5-1	-	CASSLRAGRGPQHF	TGCGCCAGCAGCTTGCGTGCAGGGAGAGGGCCCCAGCATTTT